The present TCR beta chain was sequenced within a study of blood T cell repertoires in COVID-19. About the research overall: T cells, B-cell-depleted T cells, or PBMCs supplied cDNA or gDNA.

Germline lookup yields CDR1 SQVTM and CDR2 ANQGSEA. CDR3 size: 15 residues. The repertoire was sequenced with immunoSEQ multiplex PCR; TCRdb's copy has only in-frame clones and lacks some. Among some 110,000 clones listed, roughly four fifths were seen once. The receptor was derived from a woman aged 80 or over with acute or convalescent COVID-19. Sequencing was carried out using peripheral blood. The chain links TRBV29-1 to TRBJ1-4; tentative D call: TRBD1 (6 bases). Here the CDR3 DNA reads TGCGGAGTAACAGGGAGAGGATTAATTAAGGAAAAACTGTTTTTT. Translating gives CGVTGRGLIKEKLFF.